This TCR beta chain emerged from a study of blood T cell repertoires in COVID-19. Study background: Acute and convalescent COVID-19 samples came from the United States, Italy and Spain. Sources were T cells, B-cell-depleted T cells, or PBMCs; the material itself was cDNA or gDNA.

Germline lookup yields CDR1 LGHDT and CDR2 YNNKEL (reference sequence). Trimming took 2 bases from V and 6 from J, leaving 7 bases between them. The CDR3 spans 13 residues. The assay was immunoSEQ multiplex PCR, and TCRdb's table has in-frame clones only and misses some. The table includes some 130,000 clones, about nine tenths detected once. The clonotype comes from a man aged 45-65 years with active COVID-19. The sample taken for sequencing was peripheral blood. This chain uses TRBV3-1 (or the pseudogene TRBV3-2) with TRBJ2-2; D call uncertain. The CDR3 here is CASSQYSPGELFF. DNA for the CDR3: TGTGCCAGCAGCCAATACAGCCCCGGGGAGCTGTTTTTT.